This is a list of T cell receptor beta chains from one sample in a study of T-cell reconstitution after alpha-beta-depleted transplantation in children. MiXCR was run by TCRdb on the PCR reads, yielding one entry per CDR3 protein. The data show approximately 520,000 distinct CDR3 sequences, roughly 33% seen once. This specimen consisted of PBMCs from the stem cell graft donor, obtained from the stem cell graft. The receptors stem from a human donor who donated a stem cell graft to a child with aplastic anemia. Each CDR3 is given with its conserved first and last residue. The order of the fields is J gene, D gene, clone size, V gene, CDR3 protein, CDR3 DNA. The D gene is left open where the match is weak. A row's size may be missing; if present it is once, few, many or a size class.

j_gene: TRBJ2-1; d_gene: NA; abundance: NA; v_gene: TRBV20-1; CDR3aa: CSAPTRSSYNEQFF; CDR3nt: TGCAGTGCCCCCACCCGGAGCTCCTACAATGAGCAGTTCTTC
j_gene: TRBJ2-1; d_gene: NA; abundance: NA; v_gene: TRBV29-1; CDR3aa: CSVLGLQQGNWQFF; CDR3nt: TGCAGCGTCCTGGGATTACAACAGGGAAATTGGCAGTTCTTC
j_gene: TRBJ2-1; d_gene: TRBD2; abundance: few; v_gene: TRBV4-1; CDR3aa: CASSQGRTSGSSYNEQFF; CDR3nt: TGCGCCAGCAGCCAGGGCAGGACTAGCGGGAGCTCCTACAATGAGCAGTTCTTC
j_gene: TRBJ2-7; d_gene: NA; abundance: NA; v_gene: TRBV27; CDR3aa: CASSLSWTVGSYEQYF; CDR3nt: TGTGCCAGCAGTTTAAGTTGGACAGTGGGATCCTACGAGCAGTACTTC
j_gene: TRBJ2-3; d_gene: TRBD2; abundance: few; v_gene: TRBV30; CDR3aa: CAWRLREGADTQYF; CDR3nt: TGTGCCTGGAGACTGCGGGAGGGAGCAGATACGCAGTATTTT
j_gene: TRBJ1-5; d_gene: NA; abundance: NA; v_gene: TRBV4-2; CDR3aa: CASSLGGGFDSNQPQHF; CDR3nt: TGTGCCAGCAGCCTAGGGGGAGGGTTTGATAGCAATCAGCCCCAGCATTTT
j_gene: TRBJ1-5; d_gene: NA; abundance: few; v_gene: TRBV20-1; CDR3aa: CSARDRDGPNQPQHF; CDR3nt: TGCAGTGCTAGAGATCGGGACGGACCAAATCAGCCCCAGCATTTT
j_gene: TRBJ1-5; d_gene: NA; abundance: NA; v_gene: TRBV4-1; CDR3aa: CASSQDWLTENQPQHF; CDR3nt: TGCGCCAGCAGCCAAGACTGGCTTACCGAAAATCAGCCCCAGCATTTT
j_gene: TRBJ1-2; d_gene: NA; abundance: NA; v_gene: TRBV20-1; CDR3aa: CSAREIGNYGYTF; CDR3nt: TGCAGTGCTAGAGAGATAGGGAACTATGGCTACACCTTC
j_gene: TRBJ2-3; d_gene: TRBD2; abundance: few; v_gene: TRBV27; CDR3aa: CATWAPGLAGADTQYF; CDR3nt: TGTGCCACTTGGGCCCCCGGACTAGCGGGAGCAGATACGCAGTATTTT
j_gene: TRBJ2-1; d_gene: TRBD2; abundance: few; v_gene: TRBV20-1; CDR3aa: CSVPGLAGFGDEQFF; CDR3nt: TGCAGTGTTCCGGGACTAGCAGGCTTCGGGGATGAGCAGTTCTTC
j_gene: TRBJ1-1; d_gene: TRBD1; abundance: few; v_gene: TRBV20-1; CDR3aa: CSPSSPTGGGQAFF; CDR3nt: TGCAGTCCCTCAAGCCCTACAGGGGGCGGCCAGGCTTTCTTT
j_gene: TRBJ2-1; d_gene: NA; abundance: few; v_gene: TRBV6-2/TRBV6-3; CDR3aa: CASSSSAQSPHEQFF; CDR3nt: TGTGCCAGCAGTTCCTCGGCCCAAAGCCCCCATGAGCAGTTCTTC
j_gene: TRBJ2-1; d_gene: NA; abundance: few; v_gene: TRBV4-3; CDR3aa: CASSSGLTSSYNEQFF; CDR3nt: TGCGCCAGCAGCTCCGGACTTACGAGCTCCTACAATGAGCAGTTCTTC
j_gene: TRBJ2-7; d_gene: TRBD2; abundance: few; v_gene: TRBV10-3; CDR3aa: CAISGATSGSYEQYF; CDR3nt: TGTGCCATCAGTGGGGCGACTAGCGGCTCCTACGAGCAGTACTTC
j_gene: TRBJ1-1; d_gene: TRBD1; abundance: few; v_gene: TRBV12-3/TRBV12-4; CDR3aa: CASSFVGQATEAFF; CDR3nt: TGTGCCAGCAGTTTCGTAGGACAGGCCACTGAAGCTTTCTTT
j_gene: TRBJ2-5; d_gene: NA; abundance: few; v_gene: TRBV5-1; CDR3aa: CASSLATGWLRETQYF; CDR3nt: TGCGCCAGCAGCTTGGCCACAGGGTGGCTAAGGGAGACCCAGTACTTC
j_gene: TRBJ2-6; d_gene: NA; abundance: NA; v_gene: TRBV19; CDR3aa: CASTLGRSSGANVLTF; CDR3nt: TGTGCCAGTACCCTGGGACGTTCCTCTGGGGCCAACGTCCTGACTTTC
j_gene: TRBJ2-1; d_gene: NA; abundance: NA; v_gene: TRBV18; CDR3aa: CASSPGLQELYNEQFF; CDR3nt: TGTGCCAGCTCACCAGGGCTCCAGGAACTTTACAATGAGCAGTTCTTC
j_gene: TRBJ1-1; d_gene: NA; abundance: few; v_gene: TRBV6-5; CDR3aa: CATRVGVEAFF; CDR3nt: TGTGCGACCCGGGTGGGGGTGGAAGCTTTCTTT
j_gene: TRBJ1-5; d_gene: NA; abundance: few; v_gene: TRBV6-5; CDR3aa: CASSYSSRGGFGQPQHF; CDR3nt: TGTGCCAGCAGTTACTCGAGTCGAGGGGGTTTTGGGCAGCCCCAGCATTTT
j_gene: TRBJ2-5; d_gene: NA; abundance: few; v_gene: TRBV7-9; CDR3aa: CASSLAFRDETQYF; CDR3nt: TGTGCCAGCAGCTTAGCGTTCAGGGACGAGACCCAGTACTTC
j_gene: TRBJ2-1; d_gene: NA; abundance: once; v_gene: TRBV24-1; CDR3aa: CATSAVGLNEQFF; CDR3nt: TGTGCCACCAGCGCAGTTGGTCTCAATGAGCAGTTCTTC
j_gene: TRBJ1-2; d_gene: NA; abundance: NA; v_gene: TRBV7-1; CDR3aa: CASSSARGQNGYTF; CDR3nt: TGTGCCAGCAGCTCTGCTAGGGGTCAAAATGGCTACACCTTC
j_gene: TRBJ2-2; d_gene: NA; abundance: NA; v_gene: TRBV11-1; CDR3aa: CASSSGSTNTGELFF; CDR3nt: TGTGCCAGCAGCTCGGGCTCCACGAACACCGGGGAGCTGTTTTTT
j_gene: TRBJ1-5; d_gene: NA; abundance: few; v_gene: TRBV12-3/TRBV12-4; CDR3aa: CASSLRTDGYQPQHF; CDR3nt: TGTGCCAGCAGCTTACGGACAGATGGCTATCAGCCCCAGCATTTT
j_gene: TRBJ2-3; d_gene: NA; abundance: NA; v_gene: TRBV7-2; CDR3aa: CASSLARGLARTDTQYF; CDR3nt: TGTGCCAGCAGCTTAGCGAGGGGACTGGCCCGCACAGATACGCAGTATTTT
j_gene: TRBJ2-5; d_gene: TRBD2; abundance: few; v_gene: TRBV28; CDR3aa: CASTGLAEETQYF; CDR3nt: TGTGCCAGCACGGGACTAGCGGAAGAGACCCAGTACTTC
j_gene: TRBJ2-7; d_gene: TRBD2; abundance: NA; v_gene: TRBV20-1; CDR3aa: CSARTYPGGSYEQYF; CDR3nt: TGCAGTGCTAGAACTTATCCGGGAGGTTCCTACGAGCAGTACTTC
j_gene: TRBJ2-1; d_gene: NA; abundance: few; v_gene: TRBV6-1; CDR3aa: CASSNSGSSYNEQFF; CDR3nt: TGTGCCAGCAGTAATAGCGGAAGCTCCTACAATGAGCAGTTCTTC
j_gene: TRBJ1-1; d_gene: NA; abundance: NA; v_gene: TRBV9; CDR3aa: CASSATDGYTEAFF; CDR3nt: TGTGCCAGCAGCGCAACGGACGGGTACACTGAAGCTTTCTTT
j_gene: TRBJ1-1; d_gene: TRBD1; abundance: NA; v_gene: TRBV29-1; CDR3aa: CSVEPQGGTGFAFF; CDR3nt: TGCAGCGTTGAACCCCAGGGGGGGACAGGATTCGCTTTCTTT
j_gene: TRBJ1-2; d_gene: NA; abundance: few; v_gene: TRBV6-2/TRBV6-3; CDR3aa: CASSTTMGRNYGYTF; CDR3nt: TGTGCCAGCAGCACGACGATGGGCAGGAACTATGGCTACACCTTC
j_gene: TRBJ2-3; d_gene: TRBD2; abundance: NA; v_gene: TRBV6-5; CDR3aa: CASSSTGTSVDTQYF; CDR3nt: TGTGCCAGCAGTTCGACCGGGACTAGCGTCGATACGCAGTATTTT
j_gene: TRBJ2-1; d_gene: TRBD2; abundance: NA; v_gene: TRBV10-3; CDR3aa: CAISERTGTSSNEQFF; CDR3nt: TGTGCCATCAGTGAGCGGACCGGGACTAGCAGCAATGAGCAGTTCTTC